This TCR beta chain emerged from a study of T cells expressing NK-cell markers. TCRdb reworked the 5' RACE reads into one entry per CDR3 protein, no DNA. This table lists around 260,000 distinct CDR3 sequences. Concerning this clonotype itself: No antigen is known for it.

Study-level results: No clear determination of HCMV specificity was made for expanded NKG2C+ T cell clones.

The CDR3 is made up of 13 amino acids. CDR1 and CDR2 (germline): SGHTA, FQGNSA. Sequencing input: blood T cells: a sorted CD56 or NKG2C T cell subset, CD4+ or CD8+ T cells, or bulk PBMC T cells (not recorded which). J is TRBJ2-2 and V is TRBV7-2; absent DNA, TCRdb's TRBD2 call cannot be checked. This TCR was sampled from a woman between 18 and 69 years old in good health. The CDR3 reads CASSFTSTGELFF.